This passage covers 5 T cell receptor beta chains from one sample sequenced in a study of T-cell reconstitution after alpha-beta-depleted transplantation in children. Unique molecular identifiers featured in how the TCRbeta library was prepared. TCRdb analysed the PCR reads with MiXCR anew, one entry per CDR3 protein. This table has around 300,000 distinct CDR3 sequences, over 7% appearing once. Study findings and constraints: Newly produced T cells mostly accounted for T-cell counts and diversity one year post-transplant.

Their antigens remain unidentified. The sample consisted of peripheral blood, taken 360 days after TCRalphabeta/CD19-depleted stem cell transplant. The receptors were sampled from a female patient aged 2 to 10 who had a stem cell transplant for Fanconi anemia, so the T cells may come from the graft donor.

This clonotype was observed many times. The CDR3 region has the DNA TGTGCCAGCAGTGCTAGACAGGAGAGGTCACCCCTCCACTTT. This gives the protein CASSARQERSPLHF. The rearrangement uses TRBV2 and TRBJ1-6; maybe TRBD1 (6 bases). Trimming took off 4 bases at V and 10 bases at J, with 14 bases between the two ends. The germline gives CDR1 SNHLY, CDR2 FYNNEI. The CDR3 runs to 14 residues.

This clonotype was counted only a few times. The CDR3 sequence: CASSYLGQRKYNYGYTF. CDR3 coding DNA: TGTGCCAGCAGTTACTTGGGACAACGCAAATATAACTATGGCTACACCTTC. This chain joins TRBV6-5 and TRBJ1-2; a possible D gene is TRBD1 (6 bases). Between the trimmed V and J ends, which lost 1 base and 1 base, there was a span of 16 bases. The length of the CDR3 is 17 residues. Germline loops: CDR1 MNHEY, CDR2 SVGAGI.

The chain uses TRBV15 and TRBJ1-2; D is undetermined. V was trimmed by 0 bases and J by 4 bases, leaving 9 bases between them. Per germline, CDR1 LNHNV and CDR2 YYDKDF (reference sequence). The CDR3 has 14 residues. CDR3 sequence reads: CATSRDKGSYGYTF. The CDR3 nucleotides are TGTGCCACCAGCAGAGATAAAGGGAGCTATGGCTACACCTTC.

In its sample, this clonotype was seen many times. One junction end does not reproduce the germline sequence, and a read error may be involved. V and J are TRBV9 and TRBJ1-3; TRBD1 matches 11 bases. The germline V gene encodes CDR1 SGDLS and CDR2 YYNGEE. The CDR3 is 17 amino acids. The CDR3 DNA reads as TGTGCCAGCAGCGTAACTTTGTTGGGACAGGGGGGAAACACCACATATTTT. This gives the protein CASSVTLLGQGGNTTYF. Together with reference TRBV9 and TRBJ1-3, the CDR3 gives the full variable domain: DSGVTQTPKHLITATGQRVTLRCSPRSGDLSVYWYQQSLDQGLQFLIQYYNGEERAKGNILERFSAQQFPDLHSELNLSSLELGDSALYFCASSVTLLGQGGNTTYFGEGSWLTVV.

Comment on this clonotype: One end of the junction fails to match germline, which may point to a read error. This chain links TRBV2 with TRBJ2-7; D is possibly TRBD1 (6 bases). The CDR3 length is 15 residues. CDR1 is SNHLY, CDR2 FYNNEI, per germline. CDR3 nucleotide sequence: TGTGCCTACAGCCGTCGAGACAGGCCTACCTACGAGCATTACTTC. Amino acid sequence: CAYSRRDRPTYEHYF.